What follows are 22 T cell receptor beta chains derived from one specimen sequenced in a study of T cell repertoires in cytomegalovirus infection. TCRdb analysed the reads with MiXCR anew, one entry per CDR3 protein. The sample holds about 600,000 distinct CDR3 sequences, approximately 24% seen once. Sequencing input: CD8+ T cells from PBMCs. The receptors were sampled from a human donor in good health (CMV status not recorded). Some clones in this sample may be carry-over from other donors' samples.

The chain employs TRBV20-1 and TRBJ1-5; 8 nucleotides line up with TRBD1. After removal of 0 bases from V and 2 bases from J, the junction contained 3 bases not matched to a gene. Germline V gene sequence: CDR1 DFQATT, CDR2 SNEGSKA (reference sequence). This CDR3 region has 15 residues. This CDR3 reads CSARDRGHGNQPQHF. CDR3 sequence (DNA): TGCAGTGCTAGAGACAGGGGGCATGGCAATCAGCCCCAGCATTTT.

A note on this clonotype: Likely a read error: the CDR3 ends without its conserved phenylalanine or tryptophan. The gene calls are TRBV6-2 or TRBV6-3 and TRBJ2-3; 11 bases are shared with TRBD2. Trimming at V came to 6 bases and at J to 2 bases, leaving 4 bases not matched to a gene. Germline V lookup: CDR1 MNHEY, CDR2 SVGEGT. The CDR3 length is 15 residues. DNA of the CDR3: TGTGCCAGCAGCGAACTAGCGGGGGACACAGATACGCAGTATTCT. Translation gives CASSELAGDTDTQYS.

This clonotype was detected only a few times. CDR3 residues: CASSLYGRAGANVLTF. CDR3 nucleotide sequence: TGTGCCAGCAGCTTATACGGACGCGCTGGGGCCAACGTCCTGACTTTC. The J gene is TRBJ2-6, the V gene TRBV11-2; D not resolved. CDR1 SGHAT and CDR2 FQNNGV come from the germline V gene. Between the trimmed V and J ends, which lost 2 bases and 2 bases, there was a span of 10 bases. CDR3 length: 16 amino acids. Full variable domain (remainder filled in from reference TRBV11-2 and TRBJ2-6): EAGVAQSPRYKIIEKRQSVAFWCNPISGHATLYWYQQILGQGPKLLIQFQNNGVVDDSQLPKDRFSAERLKGVDSTLKIQPAKLEDSAVYLCASSLYGRAGANVLTFGAGSRLTVL.

The count of this clonotype is one. A junction end diverges from the germline sequence, so it may reflect a read error. The chain employs TRBV12-3 or TRBV12-4 and TRBJ2-1; D uncertain. The length of the CDR3 is 13 residues. CDR3 amino acids: CASYLGPYKEQFF. Written as DNA, the CDR3 is TGTGCCAGTTACCTCGGGCCCTACAAAGAGCAGTTCTTC.

This clonotype appeared a few times. The chain recombines TRBV29-1 with TRBJ2-5, with a possible D match to TRBD2 (5 bases). Trimming shortened V by 8 bases and J by 2 bases, and 12 bases separated the two germline ends. This CDR3 has 12 residues. Germline lookup yields CDR1 SQVTM and CDR2 ANQGSEA. Here the CDR3 DNA reads TGCAGCAGCAGGAGGTTGCAAGAGACCCAGTACTTC. It yields the protein CSSRRLQETQYF.

This clonotype was observed a handful of times. J is TRBJ2-5 and V is TRBV6-2 or TRBV6-3, with D possibly being TRBD1 (5 bases). The CDR3 length is 14 residues. Trimming pared 2 bases from V and 4 bases from J, leaving 11 bases between. The germline gives CDR1 MNHEY, CDR2 SVGEGT. CDR3 nucleotides: TGTGCCAGCAGTTACCGGCAGGGCATAGAGACCCAGTACTTC. Its translation: CASSYRQGIETQYF.

The chain's CDR3 is CASSLFLSNEQFF. The CDR3 nucleotides are TGTGCCAGCAGCCTGTTTCTGAGCAATGAGCAGTTCTTC. The chain employs TRBV5-5 and TRBJ2-1; D call uncertain. Germline-derived CDR1 and CDR2 are SGHKS and YYEKEE (reference sequence). CDR3 length: 13 residues. V was pared by 4 bases and J by 6 bases, with 11 bases between.

This clonotype came up a few times. This rearrangement joins TRBV20-1 to TRBJ1-6; TRBD1 matches 10 bases. From germline, CDR1 is DFQATT and CDR2 SNEGSKA (reference sequence). The CDR3 length is 12 residues. The CDR3 reads CRDDRGLTPLHF. CDR3 bases: TGCAGGGACGACAGGGGGCTCACACCCCTCCACTTT.

Comment on this clonotype: Just one base apart from a much larger clone, this may be a read error. The V and J genes are TRBV6-8 and TRBJ2-3, with D possibly being TRBD2 (6 bases). CDR3 length equals 17 residues. Germline V gives CDR1 MNHGY, CDR2 SAAAGT. Trimming cost V 0 bases and J 5 bases, with 18 bases left between them. The CDR3: CASSYSVGRRGIDTQYF. The CDR3 region has the DNA TGTGCCAGCAGTTACTCGGTCGGGAGAAGGGGCATAGATACGCAGTATTTT.

This clonotype was observed many times. The chain has TRBV7-9 and TRBJ2-5; no definite D call. The CDR3 contains 14 residues. Germline loops: CDR1 SEHNR, CDR2 FQNEAQ (reference sequence). Trimming pared 2 bases from V and 4 bases from J, leaving 11 bases between. The CDR3 sequence is CASSLRALTETQYF. Written as DNA, the CDR3 is TGTGCCAGCAGCTTACGGGCCCTAACAGAGACCCAGTACTTC.

At least ten counts were recorded for this clonotype. The CDR3 sequence is CASSLRRGLDKSSYEQYF. The CDR3 DNA reads TGTGCCAGCAGCTTACGGCGGGGGTTGGACAAGAGCTCCTACGAGCAGTACTTC. The rearrangement joins TRBV7-2 to TRBJ2-7; 7 bases are shared with TRBD2. J lost 0 bases, V lost 2 bases, and 13 bases had no gene match. Germline V gene sequence: CDR1 SGHTA, CDR2 FQGNSA. The CDR3 covers 18 residues.

The gene calls are TRBV29-1 and TRBJ1-2; 9 nucleotides agree with TRBD1. The CDR3 extends over 13 amino acids. Germline-derived CDR1 and CDR2 are SQVTM and ANQGSEA. The ends lost 6 bases at V and 5 bases at J; junction bases unmatched: 7. The DNA of the CDR3 is TGCAGCGTCGACAGGGGGTCCACTTATGGCTACACCTTC. Its protein product is CSVDRGSTYGYTF. The entire variable domain, with the rest obtained from reference TRBV29-1 and TRBJ1-2, is as follows: SAVISQKPSRDICQRGTSLTIQCQVDSQVTMMFWYRQQPGQSLTLIATANQGSEATYESGFVIDKFPISRPNLTFSTLTVSNMSPEDSSIYLCSVDRGSTYGYTFGSGTRLTVV.

This clonotype was observed a handful of times. The rearrangement joins TRBV6-6 to TRBJ2-4; D is ambiguous. Germline V CDR1 and CDR2: MNHNY, SVGAGI (reference sequence). Trimming shortened V by 6 bases and J by 0 bases, and 6 bases separated the two germline ends. The CDR3 has 13 amino acids. The CDR3, as DNA: TGTGCCAGCAGGACGATAGCCAAAAACATTCAGTACTTC. It translates to CASRTIAKNIQYF.

This sequence joins TRBV5-6 and TRBJ2-5, with unresolved D. Germline assignment: CDR1 SGHDT and CDR2 YYEEEE. Trimming stripped 0 bases from V and 1 base from J, with 10 bases between. The CDR3 is 15 amino acids. This chain's CDR3 is CASSLEDPSQETQYF. CDR3 coding DNA: TGTGCCAGCAGCTTGGAAGACCCCAGCCAAGAGACCCAGTACTTC.

This clonotype was counted a single time. The rearrangement links TRBV20-1 to TRBJ1-1, with D maybe TRBD1 (5 bases). CDR3 length: 15 residues. Trimming removed 5 bases from V and 6 bases from J, with 22 bases in between. CDR1 and CDR2 (germline): DFQATT, SNEGSKA (reference sequence). The CDR3 nucleotides read TGCAGTGCTCAAACGAAAATACAGGCTGGGGCTGAAGCTTTCTTT. Its protein product is CSAQTKIQAGAEAFF.

In this sample, this clonotype turned up many times. The chain recombines TRBV7-2 with TRBJ1-1, with TRBD1 as a possible D gene (5 bases). Trimming took off 5 bases at V and 2 bases at J, with 12 bases between the two ends. The CDR3 is 14 amino acids. CDR1 and CDR2 from the germline V gene are SGHTA and FQGNSA. CDR3 residues: CASSPPTVNTEAFF. CDR3 bases: TGTGCCAGCAGCCCACCGACAGTCAACACTGAAGCTTTCTTT.

This clonotype was picked up a small number of times. The chain recombines TRBV7-9 with TRBJ1-2; D gene unclear. The CDR3 extends over 16 amino acids. V was trimmed by 2 bases and J by 4 bases, leaving 17 bases between them. CDR1 is SEHNR, CDR2 FQNEAQ, per germline (reference sequence). The CDR3 loop reads CASSLQGRETTYGYTF. The CDR3 DNA follows: TGTGCCAGCAGCTTACAAGGCCGCGAGACGACCTATGGCTACACCTTC. The whole variable domain, remainder taken from reference TRBV7-9 and TRBJ1-2, is DTGVSQNPRHKITKRGQNVTFRCDPISEHNRLYWYRQTLGQGPEFLTYFQNEAQLEKSRLLSDRFSAERPKGSFSTLEIQRTEQGDSAMYLCASSLQGRETTYGYTFGSGTRLTVV.

The chain couples TRBV6-5 to TRBJ2-1, with 7 bases identical to TRBD1. The CDR3 runs to 17 residues. Trimming cost V 7 bases and J 3 bases; bases outside gene matches: 15. Per germline, CDR1 MNHEY and CDR2 SVGAGI. The CDR3 region is CASIDRATTRNYNEQFF. CDR3 coding DNA: TGTGCCAGCATTGACAGGGCTACCACCCGTAACTACAATGAGCAGTTCTTC.

The table lists this clonotype with a few counts. The chain uses TRBV29-1 and TRBJ2-2; TRBD1 is a possible D gene (5 bases). The V end lost 5 bases, the J end lost 3 bases, and 13 bases lay between the germline ends. In germline, CDR1 is SQVTM, CDR2 ANQGSEA. This CDR3 region has 14 residues. The CDR3 region is CSVLTSGHTGELFF. In DNA form, the CDR3 reads TGCAGCGTTTTAACTTCAGGGCACACCGGGGAGCTGTTTTTT.

Only a few counts were recorded for this clonotype. This chain links TRBV6-5 with TRBJ2-7, with 9 bases aligning to TRBD1. With 5 bases clipped from V and 8 bases from J, the junction kept 13 bases outside the gene matches. CDR3 size: 15 residues. Germline V gene data show CDR1 as MNHEY and CDR2 as SVGAGI. CDR3 region: CASSQKGQGGHKQYV. The CDR3 region has the DNA TGTGCCAGCAGTCAAAAGGGACAGGGAGGGCACAAGCAGTACGTC.

The V gene is TRBV12-5, the J gene TRBJ1-2; D is possibly TRBD1 (6 bases). CDR1 LGHNT and CDR2 FRNRAP come from the germline V gene. The CDR3 sequence is 15 residues long. Between the trimmed V and J ends, which lost 3 bases and 2 bases, there was a span of 13 bases. Here the CDR3 reads CASGFDQGSNYGYTF. CDR3 in DNA: TGTGCTAGTGGTTTCGATCAGGGGTCCAACTATGGCTACACCTTC.

This clonotype showed up many times. The chain joins TRBV20-1 to TRBJ1-5, with no clear D. This CDR3 has 14 residues. V lost 0 bases, J lost 5 bases, and 11 bases lay in between. The germline gives CDR1 DFQATT, CDR2 SNEGSKA (reference sequence). The CDR3 sequence is CSARDVQTDQPQHF. The CDR3 coding sequence is TGCAGTGCTAGAGATGTCCAGACTGATCAGCCCCAGCATTTT.